Following are 4 T cell receptor beta chains from one sample sequenced in a study of blood T cell repertoires in COVID-19. Generated by immunoSEQ multiplex PCR, the TCRdb table keeps only in-frame clones and is missing some. The sample consists of under 200,000 clones, around 84% of them appearing once. The sequencing input was PBMCs or T cells enriched from blood (not recorded which). The source is a woman aged 45-59 years who had recovered from COVID-19.

The sample holds a few counts of this clone. V is TRBV4-1 and J is TRBJ2-2; no clear D. CDR1 and CDR2 from the germline V gene are MGHRA and YSYEKL. Trimming took off 1 base at V and 2 bases at J, with 8 bases between the two ends. The CDR3 consists of 15 residues. The CDR3 DNA reads as TGCGCCAGCAGCCAAGGGAGCCCCAACACCGGGGAGCTGTTTTTT. Encoded protein: CASSQGSPNTGELFF.

This clone was seen once. The chain has TRBV7-8 and TRBJ1-2; no clear D. V lost 5 bases, J lost 4 bases, and 14 bases lay in between. Germline V gene lookup returns CDR1 SGHVS and CDR2 FQNEAQ. This CDR3 is built from 14 residues. The DNA of the CDR3 is TGTGCCAGCAGCGCCAGGAACCCTTCCTATGGCTACACCTTC. It is translated as CASSARNPSYGYTF.

In its sample, this clone was seen once. The chain recombines TRBV12-3 or TRBV12-4 with TRBJ1-2; TRBD1 might be the D (6 bases). The CDR3 runs to 13 residues. V shed 3 bases and J shed 5 bases, with 10 bases lying between them. The CDR3 DNA reads TGTGCCAGCAGTTTGACAGGTTCTTATGGCTACACCTTC. Amino acid sequence: CASSLTGSYGYTF.

The chain couples TRBV7-2 to TRBJ1-1; D is ambiguous. Trimming took off 1 base at V and 10 bases at J, with 10 bases between the two ends. The CDR3 is 12 residues long. CDR1 is SGHTA and CDR2 is FQGNSA in the germline V gene. Here the CDR3 reads CASSLGGLRAFF. DNA of the CDR3: TGTGCCAGCAGCTTAGGAGGGCTGAGAGCTTTCTTT.